The clone carrying this T cell receptor beta chain has at least ten counts. This entry comes from a study of patients and donors after allogeneic stem cell transplantation. MiXCR, run by TCRdb on the RT-PCR reads, gives a single entry per CDR3 protein. The sample shows roughly 7,000 distinct CDR3 sequences, 9.5% to 15% of them seen only once. Material: blood, either unsorted or a sorted T cell fraction (not recorded which). The TCR originated in a human donor who was either an allogeneic HSCT recipient or a stem cell or donor lymphocyte infusion donor (not recorded which). It is not recorded whose cells these are; they may come from a transplant donor.

DNA for the CDR3: TGTGCCAGCAGCTCCGCAAGGACAGGGACTCTCTATGGCTACACCTTC. This encodes CASSSARTGTLYGYTF. V is TRBV7-9 and J is TRBJ1-2, with 8 bases matching TRBD1. The CDR3 runs to 16 residues. V gave up 4 bases and J gave up 4 bases; unmatched junction bases: 11. Per the germline V gene, CDR1 is SEHNR and CDR2 is FQNEAQ (reference sequence). Based on the CDR3 plus reference TRBV7-9 and TRBJ1-2, the full variable domain is DTGVSQNPRHKITKRGQNVTFRCDPISEHNRLYWYRQTLGQGPEFLTYFQNEAQLEKSRLLSDRFSAERPKGSFSTLEIQRTEQGDSAMYLCASSSARTGTLYGYTFGSGTRLTVV.